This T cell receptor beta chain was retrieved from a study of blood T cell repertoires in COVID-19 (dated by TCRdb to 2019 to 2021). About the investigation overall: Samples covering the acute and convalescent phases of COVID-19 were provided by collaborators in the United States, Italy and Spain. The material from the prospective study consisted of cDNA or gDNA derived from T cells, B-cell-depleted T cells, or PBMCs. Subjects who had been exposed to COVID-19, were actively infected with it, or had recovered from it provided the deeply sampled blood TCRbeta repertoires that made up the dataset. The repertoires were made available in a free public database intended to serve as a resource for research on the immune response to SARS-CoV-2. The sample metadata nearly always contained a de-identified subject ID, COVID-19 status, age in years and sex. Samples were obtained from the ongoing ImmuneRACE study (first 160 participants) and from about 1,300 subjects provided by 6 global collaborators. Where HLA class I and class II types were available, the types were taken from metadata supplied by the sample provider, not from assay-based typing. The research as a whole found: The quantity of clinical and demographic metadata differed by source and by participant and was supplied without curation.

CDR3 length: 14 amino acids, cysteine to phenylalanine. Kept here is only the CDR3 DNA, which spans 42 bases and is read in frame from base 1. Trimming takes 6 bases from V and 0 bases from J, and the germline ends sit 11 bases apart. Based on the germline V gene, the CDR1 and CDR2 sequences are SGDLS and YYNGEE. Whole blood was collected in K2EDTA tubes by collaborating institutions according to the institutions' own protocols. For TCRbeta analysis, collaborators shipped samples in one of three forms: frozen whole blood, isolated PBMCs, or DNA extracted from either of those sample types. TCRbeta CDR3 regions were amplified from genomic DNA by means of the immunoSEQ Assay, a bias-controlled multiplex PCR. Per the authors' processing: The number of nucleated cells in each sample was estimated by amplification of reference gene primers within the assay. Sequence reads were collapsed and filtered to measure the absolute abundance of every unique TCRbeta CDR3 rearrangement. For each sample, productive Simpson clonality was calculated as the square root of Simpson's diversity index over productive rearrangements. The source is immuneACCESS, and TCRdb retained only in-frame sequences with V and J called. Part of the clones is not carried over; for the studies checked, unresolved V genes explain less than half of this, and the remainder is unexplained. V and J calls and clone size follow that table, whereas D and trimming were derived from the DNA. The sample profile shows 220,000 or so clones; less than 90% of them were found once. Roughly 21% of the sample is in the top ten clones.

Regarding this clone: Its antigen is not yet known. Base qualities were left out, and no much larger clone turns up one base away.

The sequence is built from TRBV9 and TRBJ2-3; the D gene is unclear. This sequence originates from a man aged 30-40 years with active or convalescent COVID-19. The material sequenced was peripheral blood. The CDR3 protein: CASTLITSTDTQYF. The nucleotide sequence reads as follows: TGTGCCAGCACCCTAATAACTAGCACAGATACGCAGTATTTT. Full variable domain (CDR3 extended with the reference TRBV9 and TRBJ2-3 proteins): DSGVTQTPKHLITATGQRVTLRCSPRSGDLSVYWYQQSLDQGLQFLIQYYNGEERAKGNILERFSAQQFPDLHSELNLSSLELGDSALYFCASTLITSTDTQYFGPGTRLTVL.